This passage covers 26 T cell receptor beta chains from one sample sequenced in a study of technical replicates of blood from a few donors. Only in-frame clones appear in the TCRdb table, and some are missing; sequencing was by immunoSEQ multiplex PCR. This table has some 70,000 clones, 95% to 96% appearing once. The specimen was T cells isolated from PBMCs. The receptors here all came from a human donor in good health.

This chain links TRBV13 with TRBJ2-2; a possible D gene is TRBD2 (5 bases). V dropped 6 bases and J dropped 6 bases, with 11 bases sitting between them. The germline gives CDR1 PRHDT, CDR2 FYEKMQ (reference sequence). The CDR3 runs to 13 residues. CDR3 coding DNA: TGTGCCAGCAGGGCCCCGGGGTCCGGGGAGCTGTTTTTT. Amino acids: CASRAPGSGELFF.

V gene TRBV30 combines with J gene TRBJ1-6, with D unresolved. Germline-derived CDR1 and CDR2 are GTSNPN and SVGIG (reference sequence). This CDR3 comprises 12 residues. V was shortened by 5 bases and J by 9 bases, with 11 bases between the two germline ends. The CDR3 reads CAWLLSGSPLHF. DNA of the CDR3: TGTGCCTGGCTGCTTTCGGGTTCACCCCTCCACTTT.

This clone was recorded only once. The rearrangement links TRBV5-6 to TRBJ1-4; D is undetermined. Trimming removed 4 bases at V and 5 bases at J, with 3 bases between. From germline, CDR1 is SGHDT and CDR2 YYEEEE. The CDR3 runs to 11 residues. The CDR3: CASSQNEKLFF. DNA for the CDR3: TGTGCCAGCAGCCAGAATGAAAAACTGTTTTTT. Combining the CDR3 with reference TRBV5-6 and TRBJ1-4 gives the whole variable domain DAGVTQSPTHLIKTRGQQVTLRCSPKSGHDTVSWYQQALGQGPQFIFQYYEEEERQRGNFPDRFSGHQFPNYSSELNVNALLLGDSALYLCASSQNEKLFFGSGTQLSVL.

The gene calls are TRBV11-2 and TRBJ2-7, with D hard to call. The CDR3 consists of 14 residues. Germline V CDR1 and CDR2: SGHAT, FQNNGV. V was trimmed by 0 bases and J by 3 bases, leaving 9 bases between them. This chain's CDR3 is CASSLEGTYYEQYF. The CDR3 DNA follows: TGTGCCAGCAGCTTAGAGGGCACCTACTACGAGCAGTACTTC.

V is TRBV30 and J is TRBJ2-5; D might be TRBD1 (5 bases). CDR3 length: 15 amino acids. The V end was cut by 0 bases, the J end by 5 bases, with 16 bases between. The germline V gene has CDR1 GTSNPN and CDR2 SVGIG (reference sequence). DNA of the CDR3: TGTGCCTGGAGTGTGGCAGGGAATACCAAGGAGACCCAGTACTTC. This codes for CAWSVAGNTKETQYF.

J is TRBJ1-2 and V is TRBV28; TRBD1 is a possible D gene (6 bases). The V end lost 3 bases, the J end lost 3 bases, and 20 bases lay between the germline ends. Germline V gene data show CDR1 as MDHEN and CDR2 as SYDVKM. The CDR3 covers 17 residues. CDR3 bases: TGTGCCAGCAGTTTTGGTCTGGGAGAGGGGACATACTATGGCTACACCTTC. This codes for CASSFGLGEGTYYGYTF.

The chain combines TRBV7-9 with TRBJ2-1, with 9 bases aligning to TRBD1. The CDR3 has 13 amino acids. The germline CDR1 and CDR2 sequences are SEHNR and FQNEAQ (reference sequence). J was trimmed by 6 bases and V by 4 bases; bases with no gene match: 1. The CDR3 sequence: CASSSDRGNEQFF. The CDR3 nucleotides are TGTGCCAGCAGCTCGGACAGGGGCAATGAGCAGTTCTTC.

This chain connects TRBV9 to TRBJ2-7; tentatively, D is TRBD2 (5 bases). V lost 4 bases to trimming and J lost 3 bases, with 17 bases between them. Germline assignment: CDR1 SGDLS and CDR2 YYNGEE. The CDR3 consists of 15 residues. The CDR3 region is CASSLRTGLLYEQYF. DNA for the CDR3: TGTGCCAGCAGCTTGAGGACCGGACTCCTCTACGAGCAGTACTTC.

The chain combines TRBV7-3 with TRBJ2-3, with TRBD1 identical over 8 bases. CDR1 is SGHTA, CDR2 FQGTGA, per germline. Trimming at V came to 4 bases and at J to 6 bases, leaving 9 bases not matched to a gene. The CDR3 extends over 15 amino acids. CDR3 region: CASSSRGQAEDTQYF. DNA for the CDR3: TGTGCCAGCAGCTCCCGGGGACAGGCAGAGGATACGCAGTATTTT.

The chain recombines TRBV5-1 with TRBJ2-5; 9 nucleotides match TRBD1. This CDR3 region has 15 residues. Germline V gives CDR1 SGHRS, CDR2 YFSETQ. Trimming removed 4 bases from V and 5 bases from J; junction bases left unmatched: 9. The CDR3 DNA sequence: TGCGCCAGCAGCGACCCGGGACAGGGTATGGAGACCCAGTACTTC. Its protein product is CASSDPGQGMETQYF.

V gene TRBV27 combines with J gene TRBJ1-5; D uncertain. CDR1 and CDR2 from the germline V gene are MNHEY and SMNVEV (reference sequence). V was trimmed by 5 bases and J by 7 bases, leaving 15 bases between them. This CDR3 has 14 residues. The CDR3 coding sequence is TGTGCCAGCAGTCCCTGGGAGGGCTGGCAGCCCCAGCATTTT. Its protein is CASSPWEGWQPQHF.

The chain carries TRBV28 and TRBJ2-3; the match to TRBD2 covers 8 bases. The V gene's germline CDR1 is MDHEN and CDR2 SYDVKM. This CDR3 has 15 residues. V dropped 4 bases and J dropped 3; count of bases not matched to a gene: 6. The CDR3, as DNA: TGTGCCAGCAGTTCGTCCGGGACTAGGACAGATACGCAGTATTTT. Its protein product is CASSSSGTRTDTQYF. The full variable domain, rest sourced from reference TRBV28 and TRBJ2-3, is DVKVTQSSRYLVKRTGEKVFLECVQDMDHENMFWYRQDPGLGLRLIYFSYDVKMKEKGDIPEGYSVSREKKERFSLILESASTNQTSMYLCASSSSGTRTDTQYFGPGTRLTVL.

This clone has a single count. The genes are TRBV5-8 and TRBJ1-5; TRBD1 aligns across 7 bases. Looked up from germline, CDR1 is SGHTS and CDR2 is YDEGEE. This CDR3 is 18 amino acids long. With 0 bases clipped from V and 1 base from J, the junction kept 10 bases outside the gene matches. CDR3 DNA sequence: TGTGCCAGCAGCTTGGTAAATTGGGACAGCCAAAGCAATCAGCCCCAGCATTTT. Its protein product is CASSLVNWDSQSNQPQHF.

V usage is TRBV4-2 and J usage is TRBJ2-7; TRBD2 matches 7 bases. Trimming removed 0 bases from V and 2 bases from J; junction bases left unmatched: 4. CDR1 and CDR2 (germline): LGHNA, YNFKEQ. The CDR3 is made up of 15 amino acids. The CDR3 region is CASSQDREVPYEQYF. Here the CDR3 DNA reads TGTGCCAGCAGCCAAGATCGGGAGGTCCCCTACGAGCAGTACTTC.

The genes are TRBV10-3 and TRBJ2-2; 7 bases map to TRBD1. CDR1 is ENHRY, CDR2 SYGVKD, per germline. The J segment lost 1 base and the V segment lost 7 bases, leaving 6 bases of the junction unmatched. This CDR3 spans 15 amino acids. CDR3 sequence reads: CAIMSGQENTGELFF. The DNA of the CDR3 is TGTGCCATCATGTCCGGACAGGAGAACACCGGGGAGCTGTTTTTT.

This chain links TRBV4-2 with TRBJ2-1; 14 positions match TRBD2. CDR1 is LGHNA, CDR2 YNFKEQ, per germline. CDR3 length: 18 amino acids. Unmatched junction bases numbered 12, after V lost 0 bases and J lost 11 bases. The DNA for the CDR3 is TGTGCCAGCAGCCAAGAAATGGGCGGGACTAGCGGGGGACCGCAGCAGTTCTTC. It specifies CASSQEMGGTSGGPQQFF.

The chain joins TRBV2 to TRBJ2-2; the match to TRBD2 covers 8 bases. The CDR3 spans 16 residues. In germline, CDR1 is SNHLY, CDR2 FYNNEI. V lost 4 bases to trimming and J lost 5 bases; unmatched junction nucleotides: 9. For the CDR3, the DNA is TGTGCCAGCAGTGGAGGAGGCGGGAGGCGTACCGGGGAGCTGTTTTTT. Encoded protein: CASSGGGGRRTGELFF.

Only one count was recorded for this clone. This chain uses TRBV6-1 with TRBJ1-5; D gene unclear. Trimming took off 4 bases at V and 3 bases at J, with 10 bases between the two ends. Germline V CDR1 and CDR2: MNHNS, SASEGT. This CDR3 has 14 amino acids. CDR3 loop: CASSVSGDNQPQHF. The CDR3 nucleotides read TGTGCCAGCAGTGTAAGCGGCGACAATCAGCCCCAGCATTTT.

CDR3 sequence: CASSRNSGRLAGELFF. CDR3 sequence (DNA): TGTGCCAGCAGCCGTAATAGCGGGAGATTGGCCGGGGAGCTGTTTTTT. The J gene is TRBJ2-2, the V gene TRBV5-4; 9 nucleotides line up with TRBD2. The germline V gene has CDR1 SGHNT and CDR2 YYREEE (reference sequence). This CDR3 is built from 16 residues. The V gene end was trimmed by 4 bases and the J gene end by 6 bases; junction bases not matched to a gene: 10. Full variable domain (rest looked up from reference TRBV5-4 and TRBJ2-2): ETGVTQSPTHLIKTRGQQVTLRCSSQSGHNTVSWYQQALGQGPQFIFQYYREEENGRGNFPPRFSGLQFPNYSSELNVNALELDDSALYLCASSRNSGRLAGELFFGEGSRLTVL.

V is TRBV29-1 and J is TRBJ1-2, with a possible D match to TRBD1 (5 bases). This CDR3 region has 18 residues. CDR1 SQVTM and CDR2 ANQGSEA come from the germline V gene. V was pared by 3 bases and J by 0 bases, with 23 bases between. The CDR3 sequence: CSVDSGRGGTKANYGYTF. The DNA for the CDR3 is TGCAGCGTTGATTCGGGGAGGGGAGGGACGAAAGCTAACTATGGCTACACCTTC.

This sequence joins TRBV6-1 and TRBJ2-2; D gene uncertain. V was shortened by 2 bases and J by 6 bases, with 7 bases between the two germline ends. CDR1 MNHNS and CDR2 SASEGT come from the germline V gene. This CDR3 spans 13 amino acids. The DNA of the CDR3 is TGTGCCAGCAGTGAAAGTAGTCCCGGGGAGCTGTTTTTT. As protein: CASSESSPGELFF.

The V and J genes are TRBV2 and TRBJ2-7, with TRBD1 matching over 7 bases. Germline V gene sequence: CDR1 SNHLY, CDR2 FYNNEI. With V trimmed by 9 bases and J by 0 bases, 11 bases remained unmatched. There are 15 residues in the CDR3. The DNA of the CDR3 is TGTGCCAGTACCGCCTGGGGACAGAGCTCCTACGAGCAGTACTTC. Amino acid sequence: CASTAWGQSSYEQYF.

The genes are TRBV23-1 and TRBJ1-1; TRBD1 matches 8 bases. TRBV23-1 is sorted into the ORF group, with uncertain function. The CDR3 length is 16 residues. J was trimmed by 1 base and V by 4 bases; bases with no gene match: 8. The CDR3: CASSRVQGAANTEAFF. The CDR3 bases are TGCGCCAGCAGTCGAGTCCAGGGGGCGGCGAACACTGAAGCTTTCTTT.

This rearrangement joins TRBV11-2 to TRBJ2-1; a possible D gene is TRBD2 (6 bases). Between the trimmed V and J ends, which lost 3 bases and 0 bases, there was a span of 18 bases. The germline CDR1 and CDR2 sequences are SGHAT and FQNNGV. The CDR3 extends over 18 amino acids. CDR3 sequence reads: CASSLSHSGSSSYNEQFF. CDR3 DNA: TGTGCCAGCAGCTTGTCCCATAGCGGATCGAGCTCCTACAATGAGCAGTTCTTC.

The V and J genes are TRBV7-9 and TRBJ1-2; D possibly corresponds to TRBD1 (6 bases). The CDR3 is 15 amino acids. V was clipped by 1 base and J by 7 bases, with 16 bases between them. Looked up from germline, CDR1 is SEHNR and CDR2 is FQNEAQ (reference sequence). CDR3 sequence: CASSLGSWAGAGYTF. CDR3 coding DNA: TGTGCCAGCAGCTTAGGATCATGGGCAGGGGCTGGCTACACCTTC.

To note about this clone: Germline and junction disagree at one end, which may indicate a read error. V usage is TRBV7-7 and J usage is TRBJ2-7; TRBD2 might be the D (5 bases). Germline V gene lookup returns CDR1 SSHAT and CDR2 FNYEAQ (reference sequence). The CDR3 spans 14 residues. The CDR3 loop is CASSLAPGSDEQYF. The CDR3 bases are TGTGCTAGCAGCTTAGCGCCGGGTAGCGACGAGCAGTACTTC.